This record concerns one T cell receptor (beta chain) sequence. The data belong to a study of blood T cell repertoires in COVID-19. TCRdb's table, derived via immunoSEQ multiplex PCR, lists solely in-frame clones and lacks some. The sample has 20,000 to 25,000 clones, 70% to 90% seen once; the top ten hold just under 9%. The sequencing input was peripheral blood. This sequence was found in a human donor with active COVID-19. The donor label of this sample is uncertain.

The CDR3 sequence is CASSYSTGGGHAEAFF. The CDR3 nucleotides read TGTGCCAGCAGTTACTCGACGGGAGGGGGGCACGCTGAAGCTTTCTTT. V usage is TRBV6-2 or TRBV6-3 and J usage is TRBJ1-1; a possible D gene is TRBD1 (6 bases). Per the germline V gene, CDR1 is MNHEY and CDR2 is SVGEGT. This CDR3 is 16 amino acids long. V lost 0 bases to trimming and J lost 6 bases, with 17 bases between them.